Each of the 19 T cell receptor beta chains below was sequenced from the same sample in a study of tumor and adjacent non-tumor tissue in lung cancer. No cell sorting was done before RNA was extracted from the tissue. More than 3 cm separated this lung sample from the edge of the tumor. A modified ARM-PCR protocol with three rounds of nested PCR amplified TCRbeta. TCRdb used MiXCR to reprocess the multiplex PCR reads, holding one entry per CDR3 protein. The sample records 70,000 to 95,000 distinct CDR3 sequences, just over 75% being singletons. The sequenced sample consisted of distant non-tumor lung tissue. All receptors come from a man between 65 and 85 years old with non-small cell lung cancer.

V and J are TRBV30 and TRBJ2-2; tentative D call: TRBD2 (6 bases). Trimming left V 0 bases short and J 5 bases short, with 13 bases between. The CDR3 is 15 amino acids. Germline V lookup: CDR1 GTSNPN, CDR2 SVGIG (reference sequence). DNA for the CDR3: TGTGCCTGGAGTGTACGGGGAGGAGGTACCGGGGAGCTGTTTTTT. This translates into CAWSVRGGGTGELFF.

A few counts support this clonotype. The chain combines TRBV10-3 with TRBJ2-7; 7 bases align to TRBD2. V dropped 10 bases and J dropped 0; count of bases not matched to a gene: 9. Germline V gene lookup returns CDR1 ENHRY and CDR2 SYGVKD. This CDR3 is 14 amino acids long. The CDR3 bases are TGTGCCAGCAGAGCCTCGGGGGGCTCCTACGAGCAGTACTTC. This sequence encodes CASRASGGSYEQYF.

V is TRBV12-3 or TRBV12-4 and J is TRBJ2-1; TRBD2 matches 7 bases. The ends lost 5 bases at V and 7 bases at J; junction bases unmatched: 14. The CDR3 covers 16 residues. CDR3 in amino acids: CASSPNWGGCGNEQFF. CDR3 sequence (DNA): TGTGCCAGCAGTCCCAATTGGGGGGGGTGTGGGAATGAGCAGTTCTTC.

As regards this clonotype: An end of the junction does not agree with germline; a read error may underlie this. The chain links TRBV6-6 to TRBJ2-5; unclear D gene. Germline V gene sequence: CDR1 MNHNY, CDR2 SVGAGI (reference sequence). The CDR3 loop spans 15 amino acids. CDR3 protein: CGSSYSSDTALIQYF. Here the CDR3 DNA reads TGTGGCAGCAGTTACTCGTCGGATACTGCTTTGATCCAGTACTTC.

Concerning this clonotype: The conserved final phenylalanine or tryptophan is absent from the CDR3, which likely points to a read error. This chain connects TRBV29-1 to TRBJ2-5; D is unclear. CDR3 size: 13 residues. Germline lookup yields CDR1 SQVTM and CDR2 ANQGSEA. Trimming stripped 6 bases from V and 1 base from J, with 12 bases between. The CDR3 DNA reads as TGCAGCGTGGTCGACGTGTTCCAAGAGACCCAGTACTTA. Its translation: CSVVDVFQETQYL.

Turning to this clonotype: Mismatch with germline at one junction end may stem from a read error. The chain combines TRBV4-2 with TRBJ1-6; no reliable D call. Germline V lookup: CDR1 LGHNA, CDR2 YNFKEQ. This CDR3 region has 15 residues. CDR3: CASNQVGQLGSPLHF. The CDR3 bases are TGTGCCAGCAACCAAGTCGGGCAGCTCGGGTCACCCCTCCACTTT.

In regard to this clonotype: One junction end does not reproduce the germline sequence, and a read error may be involved. The chain recombines TRBV7-9 with TRBJ2-1, with D possibly called TRBD1 or TRBD2 (6 bases each). CDR1 is SEHNR, CDR2 FQNEAQ, per germline (reference sequence). CDR3 length equals 15 residues. CDR3 sequence reads: CASCPSGGGNNEQFF. CDR3 bases: TGCGCCAGCTGTCCCTCCGGGGGCGGAAACAATGAGCAGTTCTTC.

Turning to this clonotype: An end of the junction does not agree with germline; a read error may underlie this. V gene TRBV29-1 combines with J gene TRBJ1-2; no clear D gene. The germline gives CDR1 SQVTM, CDR2 ANQGSEA. The CDR3 is made up of 14 amino acids. The CDR3, as DNA: TGCAACGTTGACTCGACATGGGGATTAAGTGGCTACACCTTC. Translation: CNVDSTWGLSGYTF.

This chain uses TRBV5-1 with TRBJ2-2; the D gene could be TRBD1 or TRBD2 (5 bases each). V lost 4 bases and J lost 15, with 25 bases in between. The CDR3 runs 15 residues. CDR1 and CDR2 from the germline V gene are SGHRS and YFSETQ. CDR3 nucleotides: TGCGCCAGCAGCCCGGGACGGTCGAACACCGGGAAGTTGTTTTTT. This sequence encodes CASSPGRSNTGKLFF.

A word on this clonotype: One junction end does not reproduce the germline sequence, and a read error may be involved. The chain joins TRBV10-3 to TRBJ2-7; D gene unclear. The CDR3 is 13 amino acids. The V gene's germline CDR1 is ENHRY and CDR2 SYGVKD. The CDR3 protein is CAISGQRQDEQYF. CDR3 in DNA: TGTGCCATCAGTGGGCAGCGTCAGGACGAGCAGTATTTC.

The CDR3 nucleotides read TGCAGTGCCTCCGTGACAGGGGGAAACGACTATGGCTACACCTTC. Translated: CSASVTGGNDYGYTF. J is TRBJ1-2 and V is TRBV20-1, with 9 bases identical to TRBD1. This CDR3 spans 15 amino acids. V lost 6 bases and J lost 3; bases outside the gene matches: 11. CDR1 and CDR2 (germline): DFQATT, SNEGSKA (reference sequence).

As concerns this clonotype: A much larger clone differs from this one at a single base, so this may be a read error. V usage is TRBV11-2 and J usage is TRBJ2-1; the D gene could be TRBD1 or TRBD2 (5 bases each). The J call is doubtful: the DNA matches TRBJ2-7 better. The CDR3 length is 14 residues. CDR1 is SGHAT and CDR2 is FQNNGV in the germline V gene. The CDR3 DNA sequence: TGTGCCAGCAGCTCAGGGACCCTCGCCGGGGAGCAGTACTTC. Translated, it gives CASSSGTLAGEQYF.

About this clonotype itself: Mismatch with germline at one junction end may stem from a read error. The chain carries TRBV11-2 and TRBJ2-3; 9 nucleotides match TRBD2. The germline V gene encodes CDR1 SGHAT and CDR2 FQNNGV. CDR3 size: 17 residues. CDR3 protein: CASSLDLAGRITDMQYF. The CDR3 DNA follows: TGTGCCAGCAGCTTAGATCTAGCGGGACGTATCACAGATATGCAGTATTTT.

A note on this clonotype: Its ends do not fully match the called genes, so a read error is possible. The rearrangement links TRBV4-1 to TRBJ1-5, with D maybe TRBD1 (6 bases). This CDR3 spans 13 amino acids. CDR1 is MGHRA, CDR2 YSYEKL, per germline. In DNA, the CDR3 is TGCGCCAGCAGCCAAGCGGACAGACGGCCCCAATATTTT. It codes for CASSQADRRPQYF.

About this clonotype: An end of the junction differs from the germline gene, which may be a read error. The chain is built from TRBV6-1 and TRBJ1-2; D is undetermined. The CDR3 covers 15 residues. Germline CDR1 is MNHNS and CDR2 is SASEGT. In nucleotides, the CDR3 is TGTGGCAGCAGAGCATCAAACGGGGTCCGGGATGGCTACACCTTC. Its protein product is CGSRASNGVRDGYTF.

The rearrangement uses TRBV29-1 and TRBJ1-1; tentative D call: TRBD1 (6 bases). Per the germline V gene, CDR1 is SQVTM and CDR2 is ANQGSEA. The CDR3 spans 12 residues. V was shortened by 7 bases and J by 2 bases, with 11 bases between the two germline ends. The CDR3 DNA sequence: TGCAGCGGAGTGACAGGTAACACTGAAGCTTTCTTT. This encodes CSGVTGNTEAFF.

The chain links TRBV12-3 or TRBV12-4 to TRBJ2-1; D is perhaps TRBD2 (6 bases). The V end was cut by 8 bases, the J end by 6 bases, with 17 bases between. This CDR3 is built from 14 residues. CDR3 amino acids: CASGLSRDGNEQFF. DNA of the CDR3: TGTGCCAGCGGCTTATCGCGGGATGGCAATGAGCAGTTCTTC.

Points on this clonotype: One end of the junction fails to match germline, which may point to a read error. The V gene is TRBV6-1, the J gene TRBJ2-1; 11 nucleotides agree with TRBD2. Germline V gives CDR1 MNHNS, CDR2 SASEGT. The CDR3 contains 16 residues. The CDR3 coding sequence is TGTGCTAGCAGCGCTATGATAGCGGGAGGGCATAATGAGCAGCTCTTC. The encoded protein is CASSAMIAGGHNEQLF.

This chain joins TRBV12-3 or TRBV12-4 and TRBJ2-7, with TRBD1 as a possible D gene (6 bases). This CDR3 contains 17 residues. Deletions cut 9 bases from V and 7 bases from J, with 31 bases between. The CDR3, as DNA: TGTGCCAGTAGCCTTTTCCTCGGACAGAAATCTTCAATGGAGCAGTACTTC. Translated, it gives CASSLFLGQKSSMEQYF.